This T cell receptor beta chain was captured in a study of T cell responses to AZD1222 COVID-19 vaccine. Libraries were prepared by immunoSEQ multiplex PCR; TCRdb keeps only in-frame clonotypes and omits some of them. The data contain 150,000 to 200,000 clones, about 86% of them seen just once; the ten biggest clones take up approximately 0.5%. The ends were cut back, 6 bases at V and 4 bases at J, with 36 bases in the middle. The germline gives CDR1 MNHNY, CDR2 SVGAGI (reference sequence). The CDR3 runs 21 residues. This sequence originates from an adult in good health. The sequenced sample was peripheral blood, obtained on day 0 of AZD1222 vaccination. The chain is built from TRBV6-6 and TRBJ1-1, with D possibly being TRBD1 (5 bases). The CDR3 DNA reads TGTGCCAGCAGCGCGCACCCCTCACCCCAGGGAATGACCGTGGTGGTCACTGAAGCTTTCTTT. Translating it yields CASSAHPSPQGMTVVVTEAFF.